This T cell receptor (beta chain) was captured in a study of T cell clones after liver transplantation. Turning to the study itself: TCRbeta sequencing after a pre-transplant mixed lymphocyte reaction identified graft-donor-reactive clones, later tracked in post-transplant blood. At least one year of complete immunosuppression withdrawal without enzymes over twice normal defined tolerance.

Sequenced by immunoSEQ multiplex PCR; TCRdb stores in-frame clones only, minus some. This table has several thousand clones, roughly 80% appearing once. This clone was found once. Unmatched junction bases numbered 7, after V lost 1 base and J lost 5 bases. The length of the CDR3 is 16 residues. Germline CDR1 and CDR2: SEHNR and FQNEAQ (reference sequence). Thawed unstimulated PBMCs were FACS-sorted by CD3, CD4 and CD8 into two populations. Sequenced here: CD8+ T cells from blood, sampled before liver transplant. The J gene is TRBJ2-1, the V gene TRBV7-9; 8 bases align to TRBD1. This sequence originates from a human donor who received a liver transplant. This CDR3 is CASSLDQGAFDNEQFF. Written as DNA, the CDR3 is TGTGCCAGCAGCTTAGATCAGGGGGCTTTTGACAATGAGCAGTTCTTC.